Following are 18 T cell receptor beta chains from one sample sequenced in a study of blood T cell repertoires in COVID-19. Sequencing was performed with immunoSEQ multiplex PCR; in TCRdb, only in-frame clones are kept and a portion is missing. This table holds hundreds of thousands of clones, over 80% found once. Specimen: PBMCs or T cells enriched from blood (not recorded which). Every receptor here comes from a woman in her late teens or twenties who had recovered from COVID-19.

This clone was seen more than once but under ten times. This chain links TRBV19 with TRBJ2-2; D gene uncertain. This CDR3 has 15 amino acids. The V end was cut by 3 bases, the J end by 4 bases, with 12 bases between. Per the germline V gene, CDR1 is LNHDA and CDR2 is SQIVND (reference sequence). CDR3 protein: CASSMNIFSTGELFF. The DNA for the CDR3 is TGTGCCAGTAGTATGAACATCTTCAGCACCGGGGAGCTGTTTTTT. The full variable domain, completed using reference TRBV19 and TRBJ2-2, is DGGITQSPKYLFRKEGQNVTLSCEQNLNHDAMYWYRQDPGQGLRLIYYSQIVNDFQKGDIAEGYSVSREKKESFPLTVTSAQKNPTAFYLCASSMNIFSTGELFFGEGSRLTVL.

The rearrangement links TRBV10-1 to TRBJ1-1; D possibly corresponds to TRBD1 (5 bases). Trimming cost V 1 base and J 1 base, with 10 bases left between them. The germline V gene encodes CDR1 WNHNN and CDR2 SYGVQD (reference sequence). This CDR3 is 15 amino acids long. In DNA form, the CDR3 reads TGCGCCAGCAGTGAGTGGGGGGTTGCGAACACTGAAGCTTTCTTT. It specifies CASSEWGVANTEAFF.

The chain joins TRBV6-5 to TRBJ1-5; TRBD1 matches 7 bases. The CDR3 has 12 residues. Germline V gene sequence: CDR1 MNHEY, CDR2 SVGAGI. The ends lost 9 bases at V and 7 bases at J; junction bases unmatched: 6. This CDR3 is CASYSGGQPQHF. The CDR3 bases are TGTGCCAGTTATTCAGGGGGACAGCCCCAGCATTTT.

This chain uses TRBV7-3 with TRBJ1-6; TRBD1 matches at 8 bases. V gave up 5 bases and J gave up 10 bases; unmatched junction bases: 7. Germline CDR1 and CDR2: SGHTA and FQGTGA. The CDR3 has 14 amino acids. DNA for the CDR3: TGTGCCAGCAGCCGGACAGGGAACGACTCACCCCTCCACTTT. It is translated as CASSRTGNDSPLHF. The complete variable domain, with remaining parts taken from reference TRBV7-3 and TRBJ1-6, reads GAGVSQTPSNKVTEKGKYVELRCDPISGHTALYWYRQSLGQGPEFLIYFQGTGAADDSGLPNDRFFAVRPEGSVSTLKIQRTERGDSAVYLCASSRTGNDSPLHFGNGTRLTVT.

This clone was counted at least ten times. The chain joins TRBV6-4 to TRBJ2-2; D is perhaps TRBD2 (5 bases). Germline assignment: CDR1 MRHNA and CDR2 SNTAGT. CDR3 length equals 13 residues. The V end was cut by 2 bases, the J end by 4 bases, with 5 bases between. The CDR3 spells CASSDSGTGELFF. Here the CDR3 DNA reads TGTGCCAGCAGTGACAGCGGCACCGGGGAGCTGTTTTTT.

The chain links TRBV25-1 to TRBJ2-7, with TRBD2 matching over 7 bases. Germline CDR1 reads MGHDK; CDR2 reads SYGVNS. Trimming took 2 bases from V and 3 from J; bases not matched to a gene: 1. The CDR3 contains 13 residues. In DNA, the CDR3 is TGTGCCAGCAGTGAAGCGGGAGTCTACGAGCAGTACTTC. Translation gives CASSEAGVYEQYF.

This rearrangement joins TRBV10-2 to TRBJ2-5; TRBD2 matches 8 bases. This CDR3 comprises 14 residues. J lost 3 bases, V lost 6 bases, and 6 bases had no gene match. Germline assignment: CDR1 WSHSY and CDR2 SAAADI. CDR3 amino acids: CASRRLAKEETQYF. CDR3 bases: TGCGCCAGCAGACGACTAGCGAAAGAAGAGACCCAGTACTTC.

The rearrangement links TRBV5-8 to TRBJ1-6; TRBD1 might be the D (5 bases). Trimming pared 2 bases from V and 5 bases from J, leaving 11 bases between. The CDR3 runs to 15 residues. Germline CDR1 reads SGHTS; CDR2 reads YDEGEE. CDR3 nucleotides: TGTGCCAGCAGCTTAGGCCCAGGGAATAATTCACCCCTCCACTTT. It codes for CASSLGPGNNSPLHF.

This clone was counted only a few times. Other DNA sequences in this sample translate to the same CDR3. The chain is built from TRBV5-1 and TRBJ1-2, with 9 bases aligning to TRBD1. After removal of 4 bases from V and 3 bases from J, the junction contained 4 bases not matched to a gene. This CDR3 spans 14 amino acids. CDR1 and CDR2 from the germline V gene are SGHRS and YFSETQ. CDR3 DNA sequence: TGCGCCAGCAGCACAACAGGGGGCCACTATGGCTACACCTTC. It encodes CASSTTGGHYGYTF. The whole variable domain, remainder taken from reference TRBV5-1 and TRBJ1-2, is KAGVTQTPRYLIKTRGQQVTLSCSPISGHRSVSWYQQTPGQGLQFLFEYFSETQRNKGNFPGRFSGRQFSNSRSEMNVSTLELGDSALYLCASSTTGGHYGYTFGSGTRLTVV.

CDR3 DNA sequence: TGTGCCAGCAGTTACCGGACTAGCGGTGACACCGGGGAGCTGTTTTTT. Translated: CASSYRTSGDTGELFF. The chain uses TRBV6-5 and TRBJ2-2; 10 bases are shared with TRBD2. V lost 2 bases to trimming and J lost 3 bases; unmatched junction nucleotides: 3. Germline V lookup: CDR1 MNHEY, CDR2 SVGAGI. The CDR3 loop spans 16 amino acids.

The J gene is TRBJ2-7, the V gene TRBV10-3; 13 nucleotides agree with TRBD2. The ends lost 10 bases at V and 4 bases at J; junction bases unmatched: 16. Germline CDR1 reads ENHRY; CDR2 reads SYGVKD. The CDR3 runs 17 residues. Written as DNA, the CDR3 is TGTGCCACTACGTCCGGGACTAGCGGGATCTTTGCTTACGAGCAGTACTTC. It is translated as CATTSGTSGIFAYEQYF.

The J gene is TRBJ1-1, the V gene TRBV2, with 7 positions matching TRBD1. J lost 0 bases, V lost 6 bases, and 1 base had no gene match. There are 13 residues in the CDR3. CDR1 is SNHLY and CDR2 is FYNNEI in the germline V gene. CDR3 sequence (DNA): TGTGCCAGCAGGGGGACAGTGAACACTGAAGCTTTCTTT. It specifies CASRGTVNTEAFF.

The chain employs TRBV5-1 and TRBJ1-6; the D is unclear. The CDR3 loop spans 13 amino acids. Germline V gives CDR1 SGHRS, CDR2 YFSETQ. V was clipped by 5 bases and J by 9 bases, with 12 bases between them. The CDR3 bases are TGCGCCAGCAGTGCGGTGGATTCTTCACCCCTCCACTTT. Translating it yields CASSAVDSSPLHF.

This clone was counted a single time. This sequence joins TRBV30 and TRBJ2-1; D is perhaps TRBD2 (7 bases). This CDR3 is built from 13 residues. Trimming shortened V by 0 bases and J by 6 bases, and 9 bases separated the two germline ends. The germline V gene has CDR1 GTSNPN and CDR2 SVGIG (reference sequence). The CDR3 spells CAWSVGGANEQFF. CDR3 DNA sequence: TGTGCCTGGAGTGTAGGGGGGGCCAATGAGCAGTTCTTC.

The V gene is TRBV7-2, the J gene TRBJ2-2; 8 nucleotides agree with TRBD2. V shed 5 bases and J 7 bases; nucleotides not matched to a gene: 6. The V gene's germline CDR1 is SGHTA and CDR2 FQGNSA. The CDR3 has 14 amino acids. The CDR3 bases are TGTGCCAGCAGCCTGCGGGGGGCGATCGGGGAGCTGTTTTTT. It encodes CASSLRGAIGELFF.

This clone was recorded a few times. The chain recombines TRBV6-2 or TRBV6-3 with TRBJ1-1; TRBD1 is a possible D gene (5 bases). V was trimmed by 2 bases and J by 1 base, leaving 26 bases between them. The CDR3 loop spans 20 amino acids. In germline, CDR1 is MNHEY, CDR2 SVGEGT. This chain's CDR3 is CASSYTLLRRGGPPNTEAFF. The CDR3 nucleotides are TGTGCCAGCAGTTACACCCTACTGAGAAGGGGAGGCCCACCGAACACTGAAGCTTTCTTT.

CDR3 sequence (DNA): TGTGCCACCAGGCTGGACAGGGTAATGAACACTGAAGCTTTCTTT. This encodes CATRLDRVMNTEAFF. The genes are TRBV15 and TRBJ1-1; 8 bases line up with TRBD1. The CDR3 totals 15 residues. Trimming at V came to 6 bases and at J to 0 bases, leaving 6 bases not matched to a gene. The germline CDR1 and CDR2 sequences are LNHNV and YYDKDF (reference sequence).

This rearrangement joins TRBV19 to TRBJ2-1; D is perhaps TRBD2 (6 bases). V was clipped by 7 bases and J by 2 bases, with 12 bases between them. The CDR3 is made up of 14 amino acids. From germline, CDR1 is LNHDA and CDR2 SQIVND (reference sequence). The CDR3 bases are TGTGCCAGTATGAGGCGGGGCCCCTACAATGAGCAGTTCTTC. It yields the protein CASMRRGPYNEQFF.